Presented here are 2 T cell receptor beta chains from one specimen sequenced in a study of blood T cells in healthy people across ages. For the second PCR, which ran for about 6 to 12 cycles, a sample-barcoded 5' primer and a J-beta primer mix were used. TCRdb recomputed calls from the 5' RACE reads with MiXCR, one row per CDR3 protein. Of about 1.6 million distinct CDR3 sequences listed, approximately 32% are singletons. The material sequenced was blood. These receptor sequences come from a woman aged 25 to 45 in good health.

The chain employs TRBV9 and TRBJ1-5; tentatively, D is TRBD1 (5 bases). With 3 bases removed from V and 0 bases from J, the gap between germline ends came to 13 bases. This CDR3 is 16 amino acids long. Germline V gene lookup returns CDR1 SGDLS and CDR2 YYNGEE. CDR3 DNA sequence: TGTGCCAGCAGCGAGGAGGACAACTATAGCAATCAGCCCCAGCATTTT. It encodes CASSEEDNYSNQPQHF.

This chain joins TRBV10-3 and TRBJ2-5; 10 bases line up with TRBD2. CDR3 length: 13 residues. From germline, CDR1 is ENHRY and CDR2 SYGVKD. The ends lost 8 bases at V and 4 bases at J; junction bases unmatched: 4. CDR3 amino acids: CAISSGGGETQYF. The CDR3 DNA follows: TGTGCCATCTCTAGCGGGGGAGGAGAGACCCAGTACTTC.